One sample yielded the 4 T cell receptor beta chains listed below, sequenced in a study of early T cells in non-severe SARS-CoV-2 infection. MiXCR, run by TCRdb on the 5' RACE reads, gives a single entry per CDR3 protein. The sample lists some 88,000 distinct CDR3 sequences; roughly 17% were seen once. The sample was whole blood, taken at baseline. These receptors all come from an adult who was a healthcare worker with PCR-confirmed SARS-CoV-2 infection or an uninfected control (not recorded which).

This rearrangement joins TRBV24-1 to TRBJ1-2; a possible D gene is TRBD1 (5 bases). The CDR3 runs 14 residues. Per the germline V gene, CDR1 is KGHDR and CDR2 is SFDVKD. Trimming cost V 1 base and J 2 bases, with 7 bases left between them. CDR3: CATSDFGGNYGYTF. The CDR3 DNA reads TGTGCCACCAGTGATTTTGGGGGAAACTATGGCTACACCTTC.

This CDR3 is CASSAVTNTEAFF. The CDR3 bases are TGTGCCAGTAGCGCGGTCACGAACACTGAAGCTTTCTTT. The chain employs TRBV19 and TRBJ1-1; D is undetermined. Germline V gives CDR1 LNHDA, CDR2 SQIVND (reference sequence). This CDR3 is 13 amino acids long. The V and J ends lost 6 bases and 1 base respectively, with 9 bases between them. The full variable domain, completed using reference TRBV19 and TRBJ1-1, is DGGITQSPKYLFRKEGQNVTLSCEQNLNHDAMYWYRQDPGQGLRLIYYSQIVNDFQKGDIAEGYSVSREKKESFPLTVTSAQKNPTAFYLCASSAVTNTEAFFGQGTRLTVV.

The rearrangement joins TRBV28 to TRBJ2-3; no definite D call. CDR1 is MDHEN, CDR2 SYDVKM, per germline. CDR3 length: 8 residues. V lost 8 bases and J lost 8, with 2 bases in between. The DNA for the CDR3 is TGTGCCAGCGGTACGCAGTATTTT. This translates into CASGTQYF.

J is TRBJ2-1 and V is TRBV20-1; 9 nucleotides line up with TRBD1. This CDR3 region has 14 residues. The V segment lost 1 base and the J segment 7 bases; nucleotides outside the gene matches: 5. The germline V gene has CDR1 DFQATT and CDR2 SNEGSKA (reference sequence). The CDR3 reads CSARGGTGRNEQFF. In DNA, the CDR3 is TGCAGTGCTAGAGGGGGGACAGGGAGGAATGAGCAGTTCTTC.